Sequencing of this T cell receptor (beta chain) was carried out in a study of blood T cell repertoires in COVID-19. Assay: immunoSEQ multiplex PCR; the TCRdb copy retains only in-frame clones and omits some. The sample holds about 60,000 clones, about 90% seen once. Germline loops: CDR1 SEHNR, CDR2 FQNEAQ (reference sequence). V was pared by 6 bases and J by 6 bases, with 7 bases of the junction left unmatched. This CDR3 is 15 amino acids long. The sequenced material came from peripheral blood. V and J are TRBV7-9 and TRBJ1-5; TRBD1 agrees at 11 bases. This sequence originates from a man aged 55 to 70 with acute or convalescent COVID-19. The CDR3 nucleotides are TGTGCCAGCAGTACCGGGACAGGGGGAGGTCAGCCCCAGCATTTT. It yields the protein CASSTGTGGGQPQHF.